The clone carrying this TCR beta chain was seen more than once but under ten times. The entry originates in a study of blood T cell repertoires in COVID-19. V was cut by 5 bases and J by 3 bases, with 13 bases left in between. Germline V gives CDR1 LNHDA, CDR2 SQIVND (reference sequence). The CDR3 has 15 amino acids. Assay used: immunoSEQ multiplex PCR; TCRdb lists only in-frame clones, some missing. The data hold 220,000 or so clones, with roughly 84% observed a single time. The sequence was obtained from a woman of 80 years or more with acute or convalescent COVID-19. The chain has TRBV19 and TRBJ1-4; a weak D match, TRBD1 (6 bases). Sequencing was carried out using peripheral blood. The CDR3 protein is CASSATGPANEKLFF. Here the CDR3 DNA reads TGTGCCAGTAGTGCCACAGGGCCGGCTAATGAAAAACTGTTTTTT.